These 23 T cell receptor beta chains were all obtained from the same sample, sequenced in a study of kidney transplant recipient with SARS-CoV-2 infection. One entry per CDR3 protein results from TCRdb running MiXCR on the reads. Here the sample spans 200,000 to 300,000 distinct CDR3 sequences, under 30% being singletons. The specimen was a blood sample, collected at baseline and around day 120 from a kidney transplant recipient. These receptors all come from a male patient in his thirties who had COVID-19 and was a kidney transplant recipient. Some T cells may be provided by the graft donor.

There are many counts of this clonotype. The rearrangement links TRBV3-1 to TRBJ2-2, with D maybe TRBD2 (5 bases). Germline V CDR1 and CDR2: LGHDT, YNNKEL (reference sequence). There are 18 residues in the CDR3. The V and J ends lost 5 bases and 5 bases respectively, with 24 bases between them. The CDR3 sequence: CASSALAPISGLTGELFF. As DNA, the CDR3 is TGTGCCAGCAGCGCGCTAGCTCCCATTTCAGGCTTGACCGGGGAGCTGTTTTTT.

This clonotype was seen ten or more times. This rearrangement joins TRBV12-3 or TRBV12-4 to TRBJ2-3, with D unresolved. This CDR3 spans 14 amino acids. V was clipped by 2 bases and J by 0 bases, with 6 bases between them. Here the CDR3 DNA reads TGTGCCAGCAGTTTATGGCGGAGCACAGATACGCAGTATTTT. This gives the protein CASSLWRSTDTQYF.

Concerning this clonotype itself: A much more abundant neighbour one base away suggests this may be a read error. The chain combines TRBV10-3 with TRBJ2-7; tentatively, D is TRBD1 (6 bases). The CDR3 covers 13 residues. CDR1 is ENHRY and CDR2 is SYGVKD in the germline V gene. The CDR3 region is CATSESRGYEQYF. The CDR3 DNA is TGTGCCACCAGTGAGTCCAGGGGCTACGAGCAGTACTTC.

Worth noting for this clonotype: A much larger clonotype is one base distant, so this may be a read error. The chain combines TRBV5-5 with TRBJ1-2; D is unclear. Germline V gives CDR1 SGHKS, CDR2 YYEKEE (reference sequence). The V end lost 6 bases, the J end lost 4 bases, and 22 bases lay between the germline ends. The CDR3 has 16 amino acids. The DNA of the CDR3 is TGTGCCAGCAAGACATCTGCCTCGCGAAAGACCTATGGCTACACCTTC. This translates into CASKTSASRKTYGYTF.

About this clonotype itself: An end of the junction differs from the germline gene, which may be a read error. The rearrangement links TRBV6-8 to TRBJ2-7; D is tentatively TRBD1 or TRBD2 (5 bases each). The CDR3 has 15 residues. Germline CDR1 is MNHGY and CDR2 is SAAAGT. CDR3 sequence (DNA): TGCGCCAGCAGTTATAATCGGGGCTTCTCCTACGAGCAGCACTTC. Amino acids: CASSYNRGFSYEQHF.

This clonotype has ten or more counts. The chain recombines TRBV11-1 with TRBJ1-2; D remains ambiguous. The germline V gene encodes CDR1 SGHAT and CDR2 FQDESV (reference sequence). The germline V and J ends were trimmed by 5 bases and 4 bases, with 23 bases remaining between them. The CDR3 runs to 17 residues. The CDR3 bases are TGTGCCAGCAGCGTTGTACATAAGGCTGGAAAGACCTATGGCTACACCTTC. Its translation is CASSVVHKAGKTYGYTF.

This clonotype occurred many times. The chain combines TRBV7-1 with TRBJ1-2, with D unclear. TRBV7-1 is given ORF status, its function remaining uncertain. V was pared by 5 bases and J by 4 bases, with 23 bases between. The CDR3 consists of 17 residues. The CDR3 DNA is TGTGCCAGCAGCCAGTCTCGTCACGAGGGAAAGACCTATGGCTACACCTTC. This gives the protein CASSQSRHEGKTYGYTF.

In the case of this clonotype: Since a much larger clone is just one base distant, this may be a read error. This CDR3 is CAGSSTYGSEAFF. The CDR3 coding sequence is TGTGCCGGCAGCTCAACTTACGGGTCTGAAGCTTTCTTT. The chain is built from TRBV7-9 and TRBJ1-1; D not certain. Per germline, CDR1 SEHNR and CDR2 FQNEAQ (reference sequence). The CDR3 totals 13 residues.

The V call is TRBV7-6, the J call TRBJ2-3; 7 bases are shared with TRBD2. The CDR3 extends over 17 amino acids. With V trimmed by 5 bases and J by 2 bases, 13 bases remained unmatched. Germline values: CDR1 SGHVS, CDR2 FNYEAQ. This CDR3 reads CASSPRGEGPDTDTQYF. The CDR3, as DNA: TGTGCCAGCAGCCCCCGGGGGGAGGGCCCAGACACAGATACGCAGTATTTT.

The genes are TRBV10-3 and TRBJ1-6; tentatively, D is TRBD1 (6 bases). The germline CDR1 and CDR2 sequences are ENHRY and SYGVKD. V was shortened by 0 bases and J by 7 bases, with 10 bases between the two germline ends. The CDR3 is 15 amino acids. This CDR3 reads CAISESETGNSPLHF. CDR3 DNA sequence: TGTGCCATCAGTGAGTCCGAGACAGGAAATTCACCCCTCCACTTT.

The sample holds many counts of this clonotype. The rearrangement joins TRBV10-1 to TRBJ1-5; D is ambiguous. Trimming removed 2 bases at V and 0 bases at J, with 11 bases between. The CDR3 has 16 amino acids. CDR1 and CDR2 (germline): WNHNN, SYGVQD (reference sequence). DNA of the CDR3: TGCGCCAGCAGTGAGAGTCAGTTGTATAGCAATCAGCCCCAGCATTTT. Translation gives CASSESQLYSNQPQHF.

About this clonotype: A much more abundant neighbour one base away suggests this may be a read error. The rearrangement joins TRBV5-1 to TRBJ1-1; a weak D match, TRBD1 (6 bases). Germline values: CDR1 SGHRS, CDR2 YFSETQ. Trimming took off 7 bases at V and 8 bases at J, with 18 bases between the two ends. The CDR3 length is 13 residues. CDR3 sequence reads: CASGVGVTGEAFF. For the CDR3, the DNA is TGCGCCAGCGGCGTGGGGGTGACAGGAGAAGCTTTCTTT.

The V gene is TRBV22-1, the J gene TRBJ2-6. TRBV22-1 counts as a pseudogene. There are 18 residues in the CDR3. The CDR3 DNA sequence: TGTCCTGGAGGCGAGAAAGAAAGCGAACAAAGTCGGGCCAACGTCCTGACTTTC. Protein: CPGGEKESEQSRANVLTF.

There are many counts of this clonotype. The chain employs TRBV18 and TRBJ2-3, with TRBD2 as a possible D gene (5 bases). The CDR3 loop spans 17 amino acids. The germline gives CDR1 KGHSH, CDR2 LQKENI. V was trimmed by 0 bases and J by 7 bases, leaving 20 bases between them. CDR3 bases: TGTGCCAGCTCACCACCCCCCTGGCAGACGGACTGGAATACGCAGTATTTT. Protein: CASSPPPWQTDWNTQYF.

There are many counts of this clonotype. The chain recombines TRBV12-3 or TRBV12-4 with TRBJ2-6; D is unclear. The CDR3 has 18 amino acids. Trimming took 8 bases from V and 5 from J, leaving 25 bases between them. CDR3 region: CASSGVQLPQSRANVLTF. The CDR3 bases are TGTGCCAGCTCTGGAGTTCAGCTTCCACAAAGTCGGGCCAACGTCCTGACTTTC.

This clonotype was detected ten times or more. V usage is TRBV5-8 and J usage is TRBJ2-7, with 7 bases that match TRBD1. CDR1 and CDR2 (germline): SGHTS, YDEGEE. V dropped 5 bases and J dropped 3; count of bases not matched to a gene: 8. The length of the CDR3 is 14 residues. The CDR3 DNA follows: TGTGCCAGCAGGAGACGGGACAGACACTACGAGCAGTACTTC. Its translation: CASRRRDRHYEQYF.

Points on this clonotype: This sequence may be a read error, since a much larger clone differs from it by one base. The conserved closing phenylalanine or tryptophan is absent in this CDR3, likely reflecting a read error. This chain connects TRBV3-1 to TRBJ1-2; D gene unclear. Germline V CDR1 and CDR2: LGHDT, YNNKEL (reference sequence). Deletions cut 5 bases from V and 4 bases from J, with 23 bases between. The CDR3 is 17 residues long. CDR3 DNA: TGTGCCAGCAGCTCCAATTACACCCTTCGAAAGACCTATGGCTACACCTCC. It specifies CASSSNYTLRKTYGYTS.

As regards this clonotype: One base away lies a much larger clone, so this may be a sequencing read error. This chain connects TRBV28 to TRBJ1-1; 9 positions agree with TRBD1. This CDR3 has 14 amino acids. Losses at the gene ends were 8 bases for V and 4 bases for J; bases not matched to a gene: 8. Germline CDR1 reads MDHEN; CDR2 reads SYDVKM. The CDR3, as DNA: TGTGCCAGCCAAAGGCGGGACAGGGCCACTGAAGCTTTCTTT. Translation gives CASQRRDRATEAFF.

A remark on this clonotype: This may stem from a read error, because a much larger clone lies one nucleotide away. The genes are TRBV14 and TRBJ2-7; the D gene is possibly TRBD1 (6 bases). In germline, CDR1 is SGHDN, CDR2 FVKESK. The CDR3 has 17 residues. CDR3 DNA sequence: TGTACCAGCAGCGACCTACCCGGGACACCACTCTCCTACGAGCAGTACTTC. Translating gives CTSSDLPGTPLSYEQYF.

Regarding this clonotype: A much larger clone differs from this one at a single base, so this may be a read error. The chain joins TRBV27 to TRBJ1-4, with 11 positions matching TRBD1. V shed 8 bases, J shed 8 bases, and the junction held 7 bases outside the gene matches. CDR3 length equals 14 residues. In germline, CDR1 is MNHEY, CDR2 SMNVEV (reference sequence). The CDR3 sequence: CASPPGQGEEKLFF. As DNA, the CDR3 is TGTGCCAGCCCTCCGGGACAGGGGGAGGAAAAACTGTTTTTT.

In regard to this clonotype: It may be a read error: a sequence one base away is much more abundant. The CDR3: CASRVGDPYYEQYF. In nucleotides, the CDR3 is TGTGCCAGCAGAGTGGGGGACCCCTACTACGAGCAGTACTTC. J is TRBJ2-7 and V is TRBV7-9; possibly TRBD1 or TRBD2 for D (5 bases each). Trimming stripped 6 bases from V and 3 bases from J, with 15 bases between. Germline V CDR1 and CDR2: SEHNR, FQNEAQ (reference sequence). The CDR3 is 14 residues long.

This clonotype occurred many times. The V gene is TRBV5-1, the J gene TRBJ1-4; 7 bases fit TRBD1. CDR1 and CDR2 from the germline V gene are SGHRS and YFSETQ. The CDR3 length is 15 residues. The trim removed 0 bases at V and 10 bases at J, leaving 9 bases unmatched. The CDR3 region has the DNA TGCGCCAGCAGCTTGGATATCCAGGGGGGGGGAAAACTGTTTTTT. Translated, it gives CASSLDIQGGGKLFF.

The table lists this clonotype with a count of one. The chain is built from TRBV19 and TRBJ2-3; D perhaps matches TRBD2 (6 bases). CDR3 length equals 15 residues. V was clipped by 4 bases and J by 5 bases, with 16 bases between them. The V gene's germline CDR1 is LNHDA and CDR2 SQIVND (reference sequence). CDR3 nucleotide sequence: TGTGCCAGTAGTACCACTGGCGGGGTCGGAGATACGCAGTATTTT. It translates to CASSTTGGVGDTQYF. Full variable domain (remainder filled in from reference TRBV19 and TRBJ2-3): DGGITQSPKYLFRKEGQNVTLSCEQNLNHDAMYWYRQDPGQGLRLIYYSQIVNDFQKGDIAEGYSVSREKKESFPLTVTSAQKNPTAFYLCASSTTGGVGDTQYFGPGTRLTVL.